Below are 3 T cell receptor beta chains sequenced from a single sample in a study of cytomegalovirus exposure and HLA in healthy donors. With 60 Vbeta and 13 Jbeta primers, the PCR was carried out. Profiled with immunoSEQ multiplex PCR; TCRdb holds only in-frame clones, not every one. The repertoire holds 190,000 or so clones, with 82% as singletons. Sequenced material: PBMCs. The receptor set was obtained from a woman aged 45-60 years in good health and CMV-seropositive.

This clone occurred once. The chain joins TRBV27 to TRBJ1-5; no clear D. The CDR3 is made up of 13 amino acids. Germline assignment: CDR1 MNHEY and CDR2 SMNVEV (reference sequence). V dropped 5 bases and J dropped 5 bases, with 10 bases sitting between them. The CDR3 sequence is CASSPWEDQPQHF. The CDR3 DNA follows: TGTGCCAGCAGTCCGTGGGAGGATCAGCCCCAGCATTTT.

V gene TRBV7-8 combines with J gene TRBJ2-2; D is possibly TRBD2 (6 bases). This CDR3 has 16 residues. CDR1 and CDR2 (germline): SGHVS, FQNEAQ. Trimming cost V 2 bases and J 4 bases, with 14 bases left between them. CDR3 region: CASSLRGQGGTGELFF. The DNA of the CDR3 is TGTGCCAGCAGCTTACGAGGGCAGGGAGGCACCGGGGAGCTGTTTTTT.

The chain links TRBV29-1 to TRBJ1-4; 7 bases are shared with TRBD1. J gave up 0 bases and V 7 bases, and 8 bases lay outside the gene matches. The CDR3 runs to 15 residues. Germline V lookup: CDR1 SQVTM, CDR2 ANQGSEA. CDR3 protein: CSAGTETTTNEKLFF. Written as DNA, the CDR3 is TGCAGCGCGGGGACAGAAACTACAACTAATGAAAAACTGTTTTTT.